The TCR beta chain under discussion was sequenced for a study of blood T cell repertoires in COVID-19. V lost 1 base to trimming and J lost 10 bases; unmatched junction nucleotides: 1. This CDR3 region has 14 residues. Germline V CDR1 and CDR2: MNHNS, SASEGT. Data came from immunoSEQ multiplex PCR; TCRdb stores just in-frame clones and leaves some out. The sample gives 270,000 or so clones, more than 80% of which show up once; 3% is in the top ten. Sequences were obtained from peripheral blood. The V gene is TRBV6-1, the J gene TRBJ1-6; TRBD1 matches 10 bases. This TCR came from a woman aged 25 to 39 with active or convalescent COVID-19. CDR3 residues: CASSEGTGGSPLHF. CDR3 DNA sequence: TGTGCCAGCAGTGAAGGGACAGGGGGATCACCCCTCCACTTT.